The next 18 T cell receptor beta chains were all read from a single sample in a study of cytomegalovirus exposure and HLA in healthy donors. The repertoire was sequenced with immunoSEQ multiplex PCR; TCRdb's copy has only in-frame clones and lacks some. The repertoire includes 200,000 or so clones, roughly 84% of them detected once, and around an eighth sits in the top ten. Sequenced input: PBMCs. The receptors stem from a woman aged 25 to 39 in good health and CMV-seropositive.

This clone was counted once. The V gene is TRBV5-4, the J gene TRBJ1-1, with D possibly TRBD1 on 5 matching bases. The CDR3 length is 13 residues. Germline CDR1 reads SGHNT; CDR2 reads YYREEE (reference sequence). Trimming removed 9 bases from V and 2 bases from J, with 14 bases in between. The DNA for the CDR3 is TGTGCCACCCGGACAAACGTAAACACTGAAGCTTTCTTT. Translation: CATRTNVNTEAFF.

This clone was detected a few times. Here the CDR3 DNA reads TGTGCCAGCAGCCCCACGACTAGCGGGAGATCTGACGAGCAGTACTTC. It translates to CASSPTTSGRSDEQYF. The chain couples TRBV7-6 to TRBJ2-7; 12 positions match TRBD2. V dropped 5 bases and J dropped 5; count of bases not matched to a gene: 10. In germline, CDR1 is SGHVS, CDR2 FNYEAQ. This CDR3 region has 16 residues.

This chain joins TRBV6-1 and TRBJ1-2, with D perhaps matching TRBD1 (5 bases). CDR3 length equals 13 residues. CDR1 and CDR2 from the germline V gene are MNHNS and SASEGT. Trimming removed 1 base from V and 11 bases from J, with 14 bases in between. CDR3 in amino acids: CASSEGGPHPYTF. The CDR3 bases are TGTGCCAGCAGTGAAGGGGGCCCCCATCCATACACCTTC.

A few counts support this clone. V and J are TRBV6-5 and TRBJ1-2, with D possibly TRBD1 on 6 matching bases. The CDR3 consists of 13 residues. The germline CDR1 and CDR2 sequences are MNHEY and SVGAGI. Deletions cut 11 bases from V and 2 bases from J, with 15 bases between. CDR3 sequence: CAVGRTVNYGYTF. DNA of the CDR3: TGTGCCGTTGGCAGGACAGTCAACTATGGCTACACCTTC.

The genes are TRBV2 and TRBJ2-1; 9 nucleotides align to TRBD2. CDR3 length equals 17 residues. The J segment lost 3 bases and the V segment lost 5 bases, leaving 11 bases of the junction unmatched. Germline V lookup: CDR1 SNHLY, CDR2 FYNNEI. CDR3 protein: CASSFSTGTSYYNEQFF. For the CDR3, the DNA is TGTGCCAGCAGTTTTTCCACCGGGACTAGCTACTACAATGAGCAGTTCTTC.

The genes are TRBV5-1 and TRBJ2-7; 10 nucleotides align to TRBD2. The germline V gene encodes CDR1 SGHRS and CDR2 YFSETQ. J lost 2 bases, V lost 0 bases, and 2 bases had no gene match. The CDR3 spans 15 residues. The CDR3 loop is CASSLVLAGAYEQYF. The DNA of the CDR3 is TGCGCCAGCAGCTTGGTCCTAGCGGGAGCCTACGAGCAGTACTTC.

The chain employs TRBV20-1 and TRBJ1-1; D may be TRBD1 (6 bases). The CDR3 extends over 11 amino acids. The V gene lost 5 bases and the J gene lost 8 bases, with 12 bases spanning the gap. Germline CDR1 is DFQATT and CDR2 is SNEGSKA (reference sequence). CDR3 protein: CSALSGEEAFF. The CDR3 DNA reads TGCAGTGCTCTATCAGGGGAGGAAGCTTTCTTT.

V and J are TRBV2 and TRBJ2-7; 11 nucleotides line up with TRBD2. Germline V gives CDR1 SNHLY, CDR2 FYNNEI. This CDR3 has 18 amino acids. J gave up 2 bases and V 2 bases, and 11 bases lay outside the gene matches. CDR3 sequence reads: CASSEFTSGGLVPYEQYF. The CDR3 DNA is TGTGCCAGCAGTGAATTCACTAGCGGGGGTCTCGTCCCCTACGAGCAGTACTTC.

V gene TRBV10-3 combines with J gene TRBJ2-5, with D tentatively TRBD1 (6 bases). Germline V lookup: CDR1 ENHRY, CDR2 SYGVKD. The CDR3 extends over 13 amino acids. Deletions cut 6 bases from V and 4 bases from J, with 12 bases between. Here the CDR3 reads CAIRKEDRETQYF. The CDR3 DNA reads TGTGCCATCAGGAAAGAGGACAGAGAGACCCAGTACTTC.

The chain joins TRBV5-1 to TRBJ1-1; 9 nucleotides agree with TRBD1. Germline V CDR1 and CDR2: SGHRS, YFSETQ. The CDR3 runs to 14 residues. The J segment lost 1 base and the V segment lost 4 bases, leaving 2 bases of the junction unmatched. The CDR3 here is CASSQTGGNTEAFF. CDR3 nucleotide sequence: TGCGCCAGCAGCCAGACAGGGGGGAACACTGAAGCTTTCTTT.

The V and J genes are TRBV6-5 and TRBJ2-6; perhaps TRBD2 as D (6 bases). The length of the CDR3 is 16 residues. Germline values: CDR1 MNHEY, CDR2 SVGAGI. V lost 0 bases and J 2 bases, leaving 8 bases between the germline ends. As DNA, the CDR3 is TGTGCCAGCAGTTACTCGCGGGGTACTGGGGCCAACGTCCTGACTTTC. Translated: CASSYSRGTGANVLTF.

The chain recombines TRBV11-3 with TRBJ2-1; D is undetermined. Trimming took 2 bases from V and 5 from J, leaving 7 bases between them. This CDR3 spans 13 amino acids. Germline CDR1 is SGHNT and CDR2 is YENEEA. The DNA for the CDR3 is TGTGCCAGCAGCTTATACTCTGACAATGAGCAGTTCTTC. Translating it yields CASSLYSDNEQFF.

The chain employs TRBV15 and TRBJ1-1; D perhaps matches TRBD1 (5 bases). V was cut by 0 bases and J by 4 bases, with 9 bases left in between. Germline V gives CDR1 LNHNV, CDR2 YYDKDF (reference sequence). This CDR3 has 14 residues. This chain's CDR3 is CATSREGQATEAFF. CDR3 DNA sequence: TGTGCCACCAGCAGAGAGGGGCAGGCCACTGAAGCTTTCTTT.

The chain combines TRBV29-1 with TRBJ1-1, with D perhaps matching TRBD1 (5 bases). The CDR3 spans 13 residues. Germline CDR1 SQVTM, CDR2 ANQGSEA. Trimming took 5 bases from V and 0 from J, leaving 10 bases between them. The CDR3 here is CSVRGTMNTEAFF. The DNA for the CDR3 is TGCAGCGTTAGGGGCACGATGAACACTGAAGCTTTCTTT.

V is TRBV30 and J is TRBJ2-7; D perhaps matches TRBD1 (6 bases). Germline-derived CDR1 and CDR2 are GTSNPN and SVGIG (reference sequence). V dropped 8 bases and J dropped 4 bases, with 15 bases sitting between them. The CDR3 covers 12 residues. CDR3 protein: CAAAQGRYEQYF. The DNA of the CDR3 is TGTGCCGCAGCACAGGGTAGGTACGAGCAGTACTTC.

This chain joins TRBV5-4 and TRBJ1-4; possibly TRBD1 for D (6 bases). CDR3 length: 16 residues. CDR1 is SGHNT, CDR2 YYREEE, per germline (reference sequence). Trimming took off 0 bases at V and 2 bases at J, with 11 bases between the two ends. The DNA for the CDR3 is TGTGCCAGCAGCTTGGTGGGGGCAGGGACTAATGAAAAACTGTTTTTT. It codes for CASSLVGAGTNEKLFF.

This clone was found a few times. CDR3 in amino acids: CASSFERVGTDTQYF. In DNA, the CDR3 is TGCGCCAGCAGCTTTGAGAGGGTGGGCACAGATACGCAGTATTTT. V gene TRBV5-1 combines with J gene TRBJ2-3; perhaps TRBD2 as D (5 bases). V lost 2 bases and J 1 base, leaving 11 bases between the germline ends. This CDR3 has 15 amino acids. Germline assignment: CDR1 SGHRS and CDR2 YFSETQ. Variable domain in full (rest from reference TRBV5-1 and TRBJ2-3): KAGVTQTPRYLIKTRGQQVTLSCSPISGHRSVSWYQQTPGQGLQFLFEYFSETQRNKGNFPGRFSGRQFSNSRSEMNVSTLELGDSALYLCASSFERVGTDTQYFGPGTRLTVL.

The chain carries TRBV2 and TRBJ1-5; the D is unclear. CDR1 and CDR2 from the germline V gene are SNHLY and FYNNEI. The CDR3 length is 14 residues. The germline V and J ends were trimmed by 5 bases and 6 bases, with 14 bases remaining between them. CDR3 bases: TGTGCCAGCAGTCCCACAGTGCAAGGTCAGCCCCAGCATTTT. As protein: CASSPTVQGQPQHF.